This TCR beta chain is from a study of blood T cell repertoires in COVID-19. Trimming took 5 bases from V and 0 from J; bases not matched to a gene: 6. The CDR3 loop spans 15 amino acids. Germline loops: CDR1 MNHEY, CDR2 SMNVEV (reference sequence). The table came from immunoSEQ multiplex PCR; TCRdb's copy has only in-frame clones and leaves some out. The sample lists around 300,000 clones, about nine tenths occurring once. The receptor was derived from a woman in her thirties or forties who had recovered from COVID-19. This chain links TRBV27 with TRBJ2-7; 8 positions agree with TRBD2. Sequences were obtained from peripheral blood. CDR3 in DNA: TGTGCCAGCAGTCCATTAGCGGGACCCTCCTACGAGCAGTACTTC. Its protein product is CASSPLAGPSYEQYF.